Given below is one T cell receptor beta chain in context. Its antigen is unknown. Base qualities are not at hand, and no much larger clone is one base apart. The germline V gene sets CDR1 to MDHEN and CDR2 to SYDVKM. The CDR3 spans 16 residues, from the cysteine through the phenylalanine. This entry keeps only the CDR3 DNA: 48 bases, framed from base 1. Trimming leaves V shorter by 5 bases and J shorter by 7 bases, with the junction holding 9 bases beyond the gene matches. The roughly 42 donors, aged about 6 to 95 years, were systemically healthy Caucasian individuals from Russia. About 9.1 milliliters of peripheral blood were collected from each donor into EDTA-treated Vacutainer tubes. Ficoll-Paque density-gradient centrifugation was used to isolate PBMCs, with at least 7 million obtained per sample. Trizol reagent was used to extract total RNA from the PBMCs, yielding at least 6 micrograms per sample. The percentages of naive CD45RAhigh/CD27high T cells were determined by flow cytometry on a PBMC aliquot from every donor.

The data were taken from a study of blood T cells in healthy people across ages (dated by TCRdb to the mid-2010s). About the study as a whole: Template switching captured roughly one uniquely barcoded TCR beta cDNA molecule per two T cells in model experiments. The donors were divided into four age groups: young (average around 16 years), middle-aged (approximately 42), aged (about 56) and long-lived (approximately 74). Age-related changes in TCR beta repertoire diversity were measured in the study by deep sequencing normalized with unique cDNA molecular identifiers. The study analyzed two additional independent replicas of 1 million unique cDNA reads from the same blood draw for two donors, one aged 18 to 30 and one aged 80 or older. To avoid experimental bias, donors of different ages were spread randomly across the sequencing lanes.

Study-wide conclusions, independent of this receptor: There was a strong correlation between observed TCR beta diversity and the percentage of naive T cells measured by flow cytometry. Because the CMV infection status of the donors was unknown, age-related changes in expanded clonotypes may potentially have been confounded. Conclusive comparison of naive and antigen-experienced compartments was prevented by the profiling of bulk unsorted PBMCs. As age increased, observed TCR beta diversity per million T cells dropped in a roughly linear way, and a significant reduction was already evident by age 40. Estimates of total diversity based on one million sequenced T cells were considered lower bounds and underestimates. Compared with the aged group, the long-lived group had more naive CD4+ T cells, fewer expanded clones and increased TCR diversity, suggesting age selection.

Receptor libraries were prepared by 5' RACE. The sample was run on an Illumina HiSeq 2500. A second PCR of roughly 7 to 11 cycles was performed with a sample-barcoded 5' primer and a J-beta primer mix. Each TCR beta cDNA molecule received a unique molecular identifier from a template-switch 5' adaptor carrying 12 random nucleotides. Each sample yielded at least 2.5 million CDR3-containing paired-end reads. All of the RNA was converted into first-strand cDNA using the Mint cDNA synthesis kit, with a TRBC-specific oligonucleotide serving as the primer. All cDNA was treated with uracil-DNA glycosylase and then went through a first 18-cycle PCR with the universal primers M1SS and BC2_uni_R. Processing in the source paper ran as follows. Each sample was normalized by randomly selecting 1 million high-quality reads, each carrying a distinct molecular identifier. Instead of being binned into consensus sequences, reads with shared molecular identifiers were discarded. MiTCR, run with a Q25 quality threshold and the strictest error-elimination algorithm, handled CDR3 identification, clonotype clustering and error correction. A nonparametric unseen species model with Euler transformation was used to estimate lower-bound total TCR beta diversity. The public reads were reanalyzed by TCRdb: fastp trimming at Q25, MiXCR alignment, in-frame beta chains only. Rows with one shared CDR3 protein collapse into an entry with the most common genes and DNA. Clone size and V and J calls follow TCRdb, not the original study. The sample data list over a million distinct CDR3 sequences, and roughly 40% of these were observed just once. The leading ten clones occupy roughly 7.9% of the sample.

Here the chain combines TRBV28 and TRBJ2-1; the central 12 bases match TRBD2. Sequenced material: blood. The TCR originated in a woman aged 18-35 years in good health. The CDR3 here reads CASSPAGTSGHNEQFF. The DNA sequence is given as TGTGCCAGCAGTCCCGCCGGGACTAGCGGGCATAATGAGCAGTTCTTC.